This T cell receptor beta chain was identified during a study of radiotherapy plus CTLA-4 blockade in lung cancer. This clone was seen a few times. The V segment lost 7 bases and the J segment 8 bases; nucleotides outside the gene matches: 8. Germline CDR1 reads MNHEY; CDR2 reads SMNVEV (reference sequence). The CDR3 length is 15 residues. Only in-frame clones appear in the TCRdb table, and some are missing; sequencing was by immunoSEQ multiplex PCR. The data contain about 26,000 clones, around four fifths of them singletons. Specimen: peripheral blood, collected from a patient treated with radiotherapy plus ipilimumab. The clonotype originates from a human donor with non-small cell lung cancer that progressed on radiotherapy plus ipilimumab. The rearrangement links TRBV27 to TRBJ2-1; 13 nucleotides agree with TRBD2. The CDR3 protein is CASTLLAGGMDEQFF. DNA for the CDR3: TGTGCCAGCACTCTACTAGCGGGAGGGATGGATGAGCAGTTCTTC.